The count of the clone carrying this T cell receptor beta chain is one. CDR3 length: 14 residues. Germline lookup yields CDR1 LNHDA and CDR2 SQIVND (reference sequence). V shed 8 bases and J shed 1 base, with 11 bases lying between them. This sample is drawn from a study of blood T cell repertoires in COVID-19. Study in general: Specimens from acute and convalescent COVID-19 originated in the United States, Italy and Spain. PBMCs, B-cell-depleted T cells, or T cells were the source of the cDNA or gDNA that made up the material.

As handled by the study authors: Quantification of nucleated cells was approximated via reference gene primer amplification. Produced via immunoSEQ multiplex PCR; TCRdb's table is partial and in-frame only. That table is the source of V, J and clone size, and D and trimming were worked out from the DNA. The sample shows more than 65,000 clones, about 81% of them seen only once. The sequenced sample was peripheral blood. This clonotype was obtained from a woman at least 80 years old with acute or convalescent COVID-19. V gene TRBV19 combines with J gene TRBJ2-2, with a weak D call TRBD1 (6 bases). CDR3 DNA: TGTGCCAGTTTAAAGGACAGGAACACCGGGGAGCTGTTTTTT. Translation: CASLKDRNTGELFF.